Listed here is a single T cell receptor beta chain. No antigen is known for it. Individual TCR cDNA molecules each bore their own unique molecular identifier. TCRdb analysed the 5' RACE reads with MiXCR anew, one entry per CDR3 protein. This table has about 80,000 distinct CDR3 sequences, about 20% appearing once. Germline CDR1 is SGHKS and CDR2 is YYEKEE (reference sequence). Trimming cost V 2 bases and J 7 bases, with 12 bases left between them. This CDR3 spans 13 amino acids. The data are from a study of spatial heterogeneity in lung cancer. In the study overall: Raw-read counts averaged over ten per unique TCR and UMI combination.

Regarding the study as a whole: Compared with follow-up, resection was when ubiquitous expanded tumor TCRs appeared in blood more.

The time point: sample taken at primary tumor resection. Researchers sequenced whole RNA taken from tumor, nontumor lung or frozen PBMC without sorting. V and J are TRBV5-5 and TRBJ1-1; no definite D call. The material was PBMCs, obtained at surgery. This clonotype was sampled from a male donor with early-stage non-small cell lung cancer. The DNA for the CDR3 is TGTGCCAGCAGCTTCGGTATCGCGGATGAAGCTTTCTTT. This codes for CASSFGIADEAFF.